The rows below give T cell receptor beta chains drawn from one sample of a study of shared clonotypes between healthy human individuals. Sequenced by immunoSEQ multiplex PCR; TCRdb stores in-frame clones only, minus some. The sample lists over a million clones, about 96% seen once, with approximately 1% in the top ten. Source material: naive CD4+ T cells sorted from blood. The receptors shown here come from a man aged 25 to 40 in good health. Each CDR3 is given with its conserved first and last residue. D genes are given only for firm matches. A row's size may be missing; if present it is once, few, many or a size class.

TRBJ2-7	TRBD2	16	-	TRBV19	CASGTSGRVGAREQYF	TGTGCCAGCGGGACTAGCGGGAGGGTGGGTGCTCGCGAGCAGTACTTC
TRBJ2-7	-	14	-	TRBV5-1	CASSLLGTDYEQYF	TGCGCCAGCAGCCTGCTCGGGACTGACTACGAGCAGTACTTC
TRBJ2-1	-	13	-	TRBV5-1	CASSLGIYNEQFF	TGCGCCAGCAGCTTGGGAATCTACAATGAGCAGTTCTTC
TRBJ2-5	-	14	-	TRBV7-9	CASSLEGSQETQYF	TGTGCCAGCAGCTTAGAGGGCAGCCAAGAGACCCAGTACTTC
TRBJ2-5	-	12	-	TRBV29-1	CSVAASQETQYF	TGCAGCGTTGCAGCGTCCCAAGAGACCCAGTACTTC
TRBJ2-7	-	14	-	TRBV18	CASSPQGQAYEQYF	TGTGCCAGCTCACCCCAGGGACAAGCCTACGAGCAGTACTTC
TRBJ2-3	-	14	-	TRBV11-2	CASSLRPTTDTQYF	TGTGCCAGCAGCTTAAGACCCACAACAGATACGCAGTATTTT
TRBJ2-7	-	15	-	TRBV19	CASSIVAGSTYEQYF	TGTGCCAGTAGTATAGTCGCGGGATCGACCTACGAGCAGTACTTC
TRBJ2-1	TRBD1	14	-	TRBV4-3	CASSNSQGFGEQFF	TGCGCCAGCAGCAACTCACAGGGGTTCGGGGAGCAGTTCTTC
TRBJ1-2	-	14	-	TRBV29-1	CSVGQMGVLYGYTF	TGCAGCGTTGGACAAATGGGGGTCCTCTATGGCTACACCTTC
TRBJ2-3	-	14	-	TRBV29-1	CSVGVGHSTDTQYF	TGCAGCGTTGGGGTGGGACATAGCACAGATACGCAGTATTTT
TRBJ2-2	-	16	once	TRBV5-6	CASNPSGLRNTGELFF	TGTGCCAGCAACCCCTCTGGACTGAGGAACACCGGGGAGCTGTTTTTT
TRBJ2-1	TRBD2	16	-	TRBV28	CASSFSRTRKYNEQFF	TGTGCCAGCAGTTTTTCCAGGACTAGGAAGTACAATGAGCAGTTCTTC
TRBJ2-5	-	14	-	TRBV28	CASSLGLVQETQYF	TGTGCCAGCAGTTTAGGGCTGGTCCAAGAGACCCAGTACTTC
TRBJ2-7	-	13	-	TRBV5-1	CASSSAPVYEQYF	TGCGCCAGCAGCTCCGCGCCCGTCTACGAGCAGTACTTC
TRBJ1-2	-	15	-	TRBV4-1	CASSSGRRSGYGYTF	TGCGCCAGCAGCTCAGGCCGGCGGAGTGGCTATGGCTACACCTTC
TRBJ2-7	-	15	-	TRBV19	CASSISTKGSYEQYF	TGTGCCAGTAGTATTAGTACGAAGGGATCCTACGAGCAGTACTTC
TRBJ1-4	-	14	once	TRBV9	CASSVGGHGEKLFF	TGTGCCAGCAGCGTAGGGGGACACGGAGAAAAACTGTTTTTT
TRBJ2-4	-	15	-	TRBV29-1	CSVTGRRAAKNIQYF	TGCAGCGTCACAGGGAGACGGGCAGCCAAAAACATTCAGTACTTC
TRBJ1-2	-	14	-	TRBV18	CASSPPVQGSGYTF	TGTGCCAGCTCACCACCAGTCCAGGGTTCTGGCTACACCTTC
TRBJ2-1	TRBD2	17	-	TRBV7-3	CASSLLGLAGVVNEQFF	TGTGCCAGCAGCTTACTAGGACTAGCGGGAGTCGTCAATGAGCAGTTCTTC
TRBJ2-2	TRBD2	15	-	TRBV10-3	CAISELAGDTGELFF	TGTGCCATCAGCGAACTAGCGGGAGACACCGGGGAGCTGTTTTTT
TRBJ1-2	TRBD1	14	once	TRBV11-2	CASSNRDRGGGYTF	TGTGCCAGCAGCAACCGGGACAGGGGGGGTGGCTACACCTTC
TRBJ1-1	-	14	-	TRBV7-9	CASSLEGVQTEAFF	TGTGCCAGCAGCTTAGAGGGAGTGCAGACTGAAGCTTTCTTT
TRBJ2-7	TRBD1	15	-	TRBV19	CASSPGTGPSYEQYF	TGTGCCAGTAGTCCCGGGACAGGGCCCTCCTACGAGCAGTACTTC
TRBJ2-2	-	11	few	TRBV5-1	CASSLPGELFF	TGCGCCAGCAGCTTGCCCGGGGAGCTGTTTTTT
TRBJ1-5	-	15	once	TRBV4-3	CASSQEANPDQPQHF	TGCGCCAGCAGCCAAGAAGCAAATCCCGATCAGCCCCAGCATTTT
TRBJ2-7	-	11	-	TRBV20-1	CSASKGYEQYF	TGCAGTGCTAGTAAGGGATACGAGCAGTACTTC
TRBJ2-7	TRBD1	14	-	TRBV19	CASSRDRGSDEQYF	TGTGCCAGCTCCCGGGACAGGGGATCAGACGAGCAGTACTTC
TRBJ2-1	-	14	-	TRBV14	CASGRGISYNEQFF	TGTGCCAGCGGCCGCGGGATCTCCTACAATGAGCAGTTCTTC
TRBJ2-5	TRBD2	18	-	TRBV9	CASSPTLAGGRGQETQYF	TGTGCCAGCAGCCCTACACTAGCGGGAGGGCGGGGACAAGAGACCCAGTACTTC
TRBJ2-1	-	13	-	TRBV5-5	CASSVNLYNEQFF	TGTGCCAGCAGCGTAAACCTCTACAATGAGCAGTTCTTC
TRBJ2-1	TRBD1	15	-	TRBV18	CASSPLDRGSNEQFF	TGTGCCAGCTCACCACTGGACAGGGGTTCCAATGAGCAGTTCTTC
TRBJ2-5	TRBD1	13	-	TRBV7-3	CASSPGTEETQYF	TGTGCCAGCAGCCCCGGGACAGAAGAGACCCAGTACTTC
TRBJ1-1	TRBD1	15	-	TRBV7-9	CASSPRTGQNTEAFF	TGTGCCAGCAGCCCCCGGACAGGACAGAACACTGAAGCTTTCTTT
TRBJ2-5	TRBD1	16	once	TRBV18	CASSPLGQGVQETQYF	TGTGCCAGCTCACCACTGGGACAGGGGGTGCAAGAGACCCAGTACTTC
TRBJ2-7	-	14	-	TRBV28	CASSSVMFPYEQYF	TGTGCCAGCAGTTCTGTGATGTTTCCCTACGAGCAGTACTTC
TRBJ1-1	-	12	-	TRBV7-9	CASSSGTAEAFF	TGTGCCAGCAGCTCCGGGACTGCAGAAGCTTTCTTT
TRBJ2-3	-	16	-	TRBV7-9	CASSSRTMRDTDTQYF	TGTGCCAGCAGCTCCCGGACTATGAGGGACACAGATACGCAGTATTTT
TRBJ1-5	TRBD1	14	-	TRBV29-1	CSAVTGGNNQPQHF	TGCAGCGCCGTGACAGGGGGCAACAATCAGCCCCAGCATTTT